This entry describes one T cell receptor beta chain. As yet, its antigen is unknown. Trimming stripped 3 bases from V and 7 bases from J, with 19 bases between. The CDR3 consists of 17 residues. The data originate from a study of human T cells and chemical hapten exposure. Time point: patch test 2, 6 weeks after DPC sensitization. Treatment denoted: therapeutic diphenylcyclopropenone sensitization with weekly scalp DPC. TCRdb called the RACE reads again in MiXCR, with one record for every CDR3 protein. The sample contains tens of thousands of distinct CDR3 sequences, around 10% of which appear only once. Findings and caveats of the study: Expanded TCRs clustered into significantly more large CDR3 similarity groups than controls, the analysis revealed.

The source of this sequence is a woman in her fifties or sixties with alopecia areata. Some clones in this sample may be carry-over from other donors' samples. The J gene is TRBJ1-6, the V gene TRBV12-3 or TRBV12-4; a possible D gene is TRBD1 (5 bases). The specimen comprised whole blood, sampled in connection with sensitization to the hapten diphenylcyclopropenone (DPC). DNA for the CDR3: TGTGCCAGCAGTTTCGGCCACGGGGGACGGACCAATTCACCCCTCCACTTT. Translation gives CASSFGHGGRTNSPLHF.